These 13 T cell receptor beta chains share one sample of origin, sequenced in a study of blood T cell repertoires in COVID-19. Sequenced by immunoSEQ multiplex PCR; TCRdb stores in-frame clones only, minus some. The repertoire holds under 150,000 clones, with less than 85% as singletons. Specimen: peripheral blood. The receptors here all came from a woman at least 80 years old with acute or convalescent COVID-19.

The chain combines TRBV18 with TRBJ2-1; 11 positions match TRBD2. The CDR3 is made up of 15 amino acids. Losses at the gene ends were 4 bases for V and 4 bases for J; bases not matched to a gene: 3. The germline V gene encodes CDR1 KGHSH and CDR2 LQKENI. In DNA, the CDR3 is TGTGCCAGCTCACGCGGGACTAGCGGATACAATGAGCAGTTCTTC. Encoded protein: CASSRGTSGYNEQFF.

V usage is TRBV2 and J usage is TRBJ2-5; unclear D gene. The CDR3 is 11 amino acids. V was clipped by 5 bases and J by 4 bases, with 5 bases between them. Per the germline V gene, CDR1 is SNHLY and CDR2 is FYNNEI. CDR3 residues: CASSSGETQYF. In DNA form, the CDR3 reads TGTGCCAGCAGTTCCGGAGAGACCCAGTACTTC.

With respect to this clone: A much larger clone differs from this one at a single base, so this may be a read error. The rearrangement links TRBV27 to TRBJ2-7; D may be TRBD1 (6 bases). Germline CDR1 is MNHEY and CDR2 is SMNVEV (reference sequence). The CDR3 runs to 14 residues. CDR3 nucleotides: TGTGCCGGCAGTCTCACCCGGACAGACTACGAGCAGTACTTC. It yields the protein CAGSLTRTDYEQYF.

The rearrangement joins TRBV7-2 to TRBJ2-7; 8 nucleotides match TRBD2. This CDR3 has 14 residues. V lost 5 bases to trimming and J lost 7 bases; unmatched junction nucleotides: 10. Germline V gives CDR1 SGHTA, CDR2 FQGNSA. CDR3: CASSIIAAGEEQYF. The CDR3 region has the DNA TGTGCCAGCAGCATAATAGCAGCGGGGGAGGAGCAGTACTTC.

This chain joins TRBV5-5 and TRBJ1-6, with no clear D. V gave up 0 bases and J gave up 3 bases, with 10 bases separating them. The CDR3 extends over 16 amino acids. The V gene's germline CDR1 is SGHKS and CDR2 YYEKEE (reference sequence). The CDR3 region is CASSLGGDIYNSPLHF. CDR3 coding DNA: TGTGCCAGCAGCTTGGGGGGAGACATCTATAATTCACCCCTCCACTTT.

A word on this clone: In the same sample, other DNA sequences code for this CDR3. V usage is TRBV29-1 and J usage is TRBJ1-4; 7 nucleotides line up with TRBD1. The CDR3 is made up of 12 amino acids. Germline lookup yields CDR1 SQVTM and CDR2 ANQGSEA. V dropped 5 bases and J dropped 7; count of bases not matched to a gene: 4. The CDR3 coding sequence is TGCAGCGTTAGACAGGGACGTGAAAAACTGTTTTTT. It translates to CSVRQGREKLFF.

The chain joins TRBV5-1 to TRBJ2-7, with TRBD1 as a possible D gene (5 bases). The V gene's germline CDR1 is SGHRS and CDR2 YFSETQ. The CDR3 loop spans 13 amino acids. The V and J ends lost 0 bases and 5 bases respectively, with 9 bases between them. This CDR3 is CASSLDRSNEQYF. The CDR3 nucleotides read TGCGCCAGCAGCTTGGACAGGTCGAACGAGCAGTACTTC. Looking up the rest from reference TRBV5-1 and TRBJ2-7 gives the full variable domain: KAGVTQTPRYLIKTRGQQVTLSCSPISGHRSVSWYQQTPGQGLQFLFEYFSETQRNKGNFPGRFSGRQFSNSRSEMNVSTLELGDSALYLCASSLDRSNEQYFGPGTRLTVT.

This clone was counted once. This chain joins TRBV11-2 and TRBJ1-4; 7 bases match TRBD1. The trim removed 5 bases at V and 2 bases at J, leaving 5 bases unmatched. Germline CDR1 SGHAT, CDR2 FQNNGV. The CDR3 has 15 residues. Written as DNA, the CDR3 is TGTGCCAGCAGCGCGACAGGGTTCACTAATGAAAAACTGTTTTTT. This gives the protein CASSATGFTNEKLFF.

J is TRBJ2-3 and V is TRBV21-1; the listed D gene, TRBD1, was not tested against the DNA. TRBV21-1 counts as a pseudogene. The CDR3 has 17 amino acids. CDR3 protein: CASSKKWDRQSTDTQYF. CDR3 nucleotide sequence: TGTGCCAGCAGCAAAAAGTGGGACAGGCAGAGCACAGATACGCAGTATTTT.

The chain has TRBV18 and TRBJ1-1; D might be TRBD1 (5 bases). Germline V gives CDR1 KGHSH, CDR2 LQKENI. Trimming took off 1 base at V and 0 bases at J, with 12 bases between the two ends. CDR3 length: 16 amino acids. CDR3 sequence: CASSPLQGLMNTEAFF. In DNA, the CDR3 is TGTGCCAGCTCACCACTCCAGGGTTTAATGAACACTGAAGCTTTCTTT.

The chain has TRBV5-1 and TRBJ2-1; 12 bases match TRBD1. Trimming took 3 bases from V and 9 from J; bases not matched to a gene: 10. Germline CDR1 SGHRS, CDR2 YFSETQ. This CDR3 region has 16 residues. The chain's CDR3 is CASSSAGTGGSGEQFF. DNA for the CDR3: TGCGCCAGCAGCTCAGCCGGGACAGGGGGCAGCGGTGAGCAGTTCTTC.

The genes are TRBV18 and TRBJ1-4; tentative D call: TRBD1 (5 bases). Trimming pared 3 bases from V and 5 bases from J, leaving 7 bases between. Germline V gene lookup returns CDR1 KGHSH and CDR2 LQKENI. The CDR3 runs to 13 residues. The CDR3 reads CASSPRGNEKLFF. The CDR3 DNA is TGTGCCAGCTCACCTCGGGGGAATGAAAAACTGTTTTTT.

V and J are TRBV2 and TRBJ2-5, with TRBD1 as a possible D gene (5 bases). This CDR3 is 16 amino acids long. Germline CDR1 reads SNHLY; CDR2 reads FYNNEI. V lost 1 base to trimming and J lost 1 base, with 13 bases between them. DNA of the CDR3: TGTGCCAGCAGTGAAGGGACAAGGCCCTCCCAAGAGACCCAGTACTTC. Its translation is CASSEGTRPSQETQYF.